This record covers a single T cell receptor (beta chain). Its antigen remains unknown. The length of the CDR3 is 16 residues. Losses at the gene ends were 1 base for V and 1 base for J; bases not matched to a gene: 7. CDR1 is MDHEN, CDR2 SYDVKM, per germline. This specimen comes from a study of PD-L1 blockade in urothelial cancer. General study findings and limits: Pretreatment TCR clonality in blood, when below the median, was predictive of better survival.

Generated by immunoSEQ multiplex PCR, the TCRdb table keeps only in-frame clones and is missing some. This sample has some 45,000 clones; 88% occur once, and the top ten carry about 4%. The sample here was PBMCs, taken around atezolizumab (anti-PD-L1) treatment. This sequence was found in an elderly man with urothelial cancer. The chain couples TRBV28 to TRBJ2-7, with 7 positions matching TRBD2. The DNA for the CDR3 is TGTGCCAGCAGTTTATCGGGCGGGAGAGCGTCCTACGAGCAGTACTTC. Encoded protein: CASSLSGGRASYEQYF.